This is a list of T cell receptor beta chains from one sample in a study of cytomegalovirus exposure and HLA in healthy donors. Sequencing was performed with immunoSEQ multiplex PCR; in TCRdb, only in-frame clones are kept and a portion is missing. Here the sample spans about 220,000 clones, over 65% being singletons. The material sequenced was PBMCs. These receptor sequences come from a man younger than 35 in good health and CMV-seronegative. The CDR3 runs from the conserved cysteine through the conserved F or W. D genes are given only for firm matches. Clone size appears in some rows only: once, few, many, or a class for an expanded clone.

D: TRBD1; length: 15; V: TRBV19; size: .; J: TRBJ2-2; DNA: TGTGCCAGTACCCTCGGACAGGGGGCAGTCGGGGAGCTGTTTTTT; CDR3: CASTLGQGAVGELFF
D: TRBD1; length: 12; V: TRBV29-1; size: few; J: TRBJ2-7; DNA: TGCAGCGTTGAAGACAGGGGGCAAGAGCAGTACTTC; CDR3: CSVEDRGQEQYF
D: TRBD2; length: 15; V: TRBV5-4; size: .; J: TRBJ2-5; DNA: TGTGCCAGCAGCTTGGGACTAGCGGATAAAGAGACCCAGTACTTC; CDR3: CASSLGLADKETQYF
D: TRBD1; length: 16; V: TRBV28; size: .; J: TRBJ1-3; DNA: TGTGCCAGCATAAAGGACAGGGGGGGACCTGGAAACACCATATATTTT; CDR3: CASIKDRGGPGNTIYF
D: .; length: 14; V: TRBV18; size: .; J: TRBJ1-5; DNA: TGTGCCAGCTCACCACAAGAGGTTTCTCAGCCCCAGCATTTT; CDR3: CASSPQEVSQPQHF
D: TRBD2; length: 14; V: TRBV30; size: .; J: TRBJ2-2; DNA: TGTGCCTGGAGTGTAGCGGGAGGCACCGGGGAGCTGTTTTTT; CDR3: CAWSVAGGTGELFF
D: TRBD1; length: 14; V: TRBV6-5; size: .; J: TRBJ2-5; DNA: TGTGCCAGCAGCTACACAGGGGCGTCAGAGACCCAGTACTTC; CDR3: CASSYTGASETQYF
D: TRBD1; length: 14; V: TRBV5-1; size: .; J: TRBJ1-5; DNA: TGCGCCAGCAGTTTAGGGGGCGGCGGTCAGCCCCAGCATTTT; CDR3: CASSLGGGGQPQHF
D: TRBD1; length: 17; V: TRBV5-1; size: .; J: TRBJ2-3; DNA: TGCGCCAGCAGCTGGAGCACCGGGACAGGATCTTTGGATACGCAGTATTTT; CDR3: CASSWSTGTGSLDTQYF
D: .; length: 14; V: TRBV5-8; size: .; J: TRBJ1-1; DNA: TGTGCCAGCAGCTTGGGAGGGTGGAGCACTGAAGCTTTCTTT; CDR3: CASSLGGWSTEAFF
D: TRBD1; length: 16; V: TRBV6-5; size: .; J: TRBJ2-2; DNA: TGTGCCAGCAGTTACGACAGGGCGTTTGACACCGGGGAGCTGTTTTTT; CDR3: CASSYDRAFDTGELFF
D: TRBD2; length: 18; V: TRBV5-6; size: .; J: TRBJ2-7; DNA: TGTGCCAGCAGCTGGGGGGGCTATGGGACTAGCGGACCCTACGAGCAGTACTTC; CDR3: CASSWGGYGTSGPYEQYF
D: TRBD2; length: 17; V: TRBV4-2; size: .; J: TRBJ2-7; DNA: TGTGCCAGCAGCCAAGGGACTAGCGGGAGTGGGCTTCGAGAGCAGTACTTC; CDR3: CASSQGTSGSGLREQYF
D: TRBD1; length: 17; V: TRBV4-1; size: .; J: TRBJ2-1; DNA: TGCGCCAGCAGCCGCTTTGAGGACAGGGCTTCCTACAATGAGCAGTTCTTC; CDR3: CASSRFEDRASYNEQFF
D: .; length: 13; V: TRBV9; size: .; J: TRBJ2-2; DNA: TGTGCCAGCAGCGGTCGACAGGCCGGGGAGCTGTTTTTT; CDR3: CASSGRQAGELFF
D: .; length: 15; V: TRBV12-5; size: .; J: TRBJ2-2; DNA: TGTGCTAGTGGCCCATGGACAGGGAGGGCCGGGGAGCTGTTTTTT; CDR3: CASGPWTGRAGELFF
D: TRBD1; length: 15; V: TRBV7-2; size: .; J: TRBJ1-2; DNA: TGTGCCAGCAGCATCCACACAGGGGGAGGCTATGGCTACACCTTC; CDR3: CASSIHTGGGYGYTF
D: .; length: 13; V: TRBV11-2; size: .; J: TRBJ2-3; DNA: TGTGCCAGCAGCACAGCGTTGGGGGGGCCGCAGTATTTT; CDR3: CASSTALGGPQYF
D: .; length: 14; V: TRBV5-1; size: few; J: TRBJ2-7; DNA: TGCGCCAGCAGCTTGGGCCAGGGATTGTACGAGCAGTACTTC; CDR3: CASSLGQGLYEQYF
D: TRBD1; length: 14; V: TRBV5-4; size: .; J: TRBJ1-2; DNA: TGTGCCAGCAGCTTGGGGGACAGGATCTATGGCTACACCTTC; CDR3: CASSLGDRIYGYTF
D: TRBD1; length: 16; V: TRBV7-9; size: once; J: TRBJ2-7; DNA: TGTTCCAGCAGCTCAACGGCTGGACAGGGGGCTTGGGAGCAGTACTTC; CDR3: CSSSSTAGQGAWEQYF
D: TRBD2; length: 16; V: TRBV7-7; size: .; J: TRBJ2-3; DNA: TGTGCTAGCAGCTACGGGGGGGGCAGCAGCACAGATACGCAGTATTTT; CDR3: CASSYGGGSSTDTQYF
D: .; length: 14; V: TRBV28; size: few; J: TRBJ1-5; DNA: TGTGCCAGCAGTTACCAATCCGGGTCCTCGTCCCAGCATTTT; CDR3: CASSYQSGSSSQHF
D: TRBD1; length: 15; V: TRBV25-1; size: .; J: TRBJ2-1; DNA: TGTGCCAGCAGTCCCCGGACAGGGGGCCACAATGAGCAGTTCTTC; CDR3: CASSPRTGGHNEQFF
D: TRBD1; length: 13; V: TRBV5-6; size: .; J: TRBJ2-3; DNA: TGTGCCAGCAGCCCCTTACTGACAGGGACGCAGTATTTT; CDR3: CASSPLLTGTQYF
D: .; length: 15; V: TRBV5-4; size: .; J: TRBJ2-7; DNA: TGTGCCAGCACCACGGAAGGGAGCTCACCGTACGAGCAGTACTTC; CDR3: CASTTEGSSPYEQYF
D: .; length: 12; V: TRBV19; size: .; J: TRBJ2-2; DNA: TGTGCCAGTCAGACGAGGACCGGGGAGCTGTTTTTT; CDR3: CASQTRTGELFF
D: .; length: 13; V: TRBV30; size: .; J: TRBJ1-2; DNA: TGTGCCTGGAGTGTAGTACAGGGTGTCGGCTACACCTTC; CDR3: CAWSVVQGVGYTF
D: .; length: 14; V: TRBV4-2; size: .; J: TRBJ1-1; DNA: TGTGCCAGCAGCCAAGCCGCCCAGGGGACTGAAGCTTTCTTT; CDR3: CASSQAAQGTEAFF
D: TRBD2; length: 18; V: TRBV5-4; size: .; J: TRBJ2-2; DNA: TGTGCCAGCAGCTTGGGTGGTAGCGGGAATCTTGGCACCGGGGAGCTGTTTTTT; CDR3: CASSLGGSGNLGTGELFF
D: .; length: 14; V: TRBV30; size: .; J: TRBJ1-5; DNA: TGTGCCTGGAGTGCCGGACTGTCAAATCAGCCCCAGCATTTT; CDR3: CAWSAGLSNQPQHF
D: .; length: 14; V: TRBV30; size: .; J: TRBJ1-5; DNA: TGTGCCTGGAGCTATTTAAAGACAGCCCAGCCCCAGCATTTT; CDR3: CAWSYLKTAQPQHF
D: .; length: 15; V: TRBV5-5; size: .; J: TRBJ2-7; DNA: TGTGCCAGCAGCTTGAGAACGCCCGCTAGCTACGAGCAGTACTTC; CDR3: CASSLRTPASYEQYF
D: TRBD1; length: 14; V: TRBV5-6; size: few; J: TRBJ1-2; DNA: TGTGCCAGCAGCTTGGGAGAGGGGGCCTATGGCTACACCTTC; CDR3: CASSLGEGAYGYTF
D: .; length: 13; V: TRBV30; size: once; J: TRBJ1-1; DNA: TGTGCCTGGAGTGTTGCGGGGAACACTGAAGCTTTCTTT; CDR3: CAWSVAGNTEAFF
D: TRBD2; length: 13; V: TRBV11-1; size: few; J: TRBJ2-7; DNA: TGTGCCAGCAGCAGCGGGACTAGCGAGGAGCAGTACTTC; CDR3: CASSSGTSEEQYF
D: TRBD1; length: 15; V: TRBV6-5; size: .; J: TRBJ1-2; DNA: TGTGCCAGCAGTTACTCGGGACAGGGGGGGAATGGCTACACCTTC; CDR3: CASSYSGQGGNGYTF
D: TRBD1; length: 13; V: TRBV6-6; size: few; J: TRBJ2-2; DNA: TGTGCCAGCAACAACAGGGGGGCCGGGGAGCTGTTTTTT; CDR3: CASNNRGAGELFF
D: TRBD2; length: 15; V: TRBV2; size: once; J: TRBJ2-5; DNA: TGTGCCAGCAGGGCCGGACTAGCGCATCAAGAGACCCAGTACTTC; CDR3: CASRAGLAHQETQYF
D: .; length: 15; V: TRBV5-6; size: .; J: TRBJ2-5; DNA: TGTGCCAGCAGCCCCCGAGACTGGTACCAAGAGACCCAGTACTTC; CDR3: CASSPRDWYQETQYF
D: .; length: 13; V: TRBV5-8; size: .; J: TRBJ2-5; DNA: TGTGCCAGCAGGCCCAGGGGCGAGGAGACCCAGTACTTC; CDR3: CASRPRGEETQYF
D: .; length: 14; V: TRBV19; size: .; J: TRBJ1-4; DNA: TGTGCCAGTAGTATACAGGGGAACAATGAAAAACTGTTTTTT; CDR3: CASSIQGNNEKLFF
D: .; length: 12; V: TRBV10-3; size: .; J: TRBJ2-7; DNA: TGTGCCATCAGTGGGGAGGTCTACGAGCAGTACTTC; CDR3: CAISGEVYEQYF
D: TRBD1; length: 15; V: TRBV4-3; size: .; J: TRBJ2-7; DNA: TGCGCCAGCAGCCCCTCGTTGACAGGGGGCTACGAGCAGTACTTC; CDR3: CASSPSLTGGYEQYF
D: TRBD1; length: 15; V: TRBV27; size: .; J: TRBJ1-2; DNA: TGTGCCAGCAGTCCCCGTAGGGGGCTTGGCTATGGCTACACCTTC; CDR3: CASSPRRGLGYGYTF
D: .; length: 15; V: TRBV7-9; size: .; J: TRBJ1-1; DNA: TGTGCCAGCAGCTTAGTCCGGACAACGAAGGCTGAAGCTTTCTTT; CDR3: CASSLVRTTKAEAFF
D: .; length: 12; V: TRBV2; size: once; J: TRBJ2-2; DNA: TGTGCCAGCACGCTAGAGGCCGGGGAGCTGTTTTTT; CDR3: CASTLEAGELFF
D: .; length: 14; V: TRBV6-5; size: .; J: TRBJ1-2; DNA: TGTGCCAGCAGTGAAACCCGGGATCAGGATGGCTACACCTTC; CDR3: CASSETRDQDGYTF
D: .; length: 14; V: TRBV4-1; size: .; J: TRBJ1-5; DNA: TGCGCCAGCAGCCCCGGACAGAGCAATCAGCCCCAGCATTTT; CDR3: CASSPGQSNQPQHF
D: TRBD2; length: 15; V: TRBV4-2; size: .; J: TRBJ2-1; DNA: TGTGCCAGCAGCCCCGGACTAGCGGGATATGGTGAGCAGTTCTTC; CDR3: CASSPGLAGYGEQFF